This is a list of T cell receptor beta chains from one sample in a study of T cell responses to AZD1222 COVID-19 vaccine. Sequencing was performed with immunoSEQ multiplex PCR; in TCRdb, only in-frame clones are kept and a portion is missing. The data show approximately 150,000 clones, 92% seen once. The specimen comprised peripheral blood, sampled on day 0 of MenACWY control vaccination. Every receptor here comes from an adult in good health. Each CDR3 is given with its conserved first and last residue. Fields, in order: clone size, J gene, V gene, D gene, CDR3 protein, CDR3 DNA. D genes are given only for firm matches. Size is stated for part of the rows, as once, few or many counts, or as a class when the clone is expanded.

NA	TRBJ1-1	TRBV30	NA	CAWTTGQGNTEAFF	TGTGCCTGGACCACGGGACAAGGGAACACTGAAGCTTTCTTT
NA	TRBJ2-2	TRBV9	TRBD2	CASSALGGTNTGELFF	TGTGCCAGCAGCGCCCTCGGGGGGACGAACACCGGGGAGCTGTTTTTT
NA	TRBJ1-5	TRBV6-2/TRBV6-3	TRBD1	CASSGQGGVQPQHF	TGTGCCAGCAGTGGACAGGGCGGGGTTCAGCCCCAGCATTTT
NA	TRBJ2-7	TRBV9	TRBD1	CASSKWDRAHEQYF	TGTGCCAGCAGCAAATGGGACAGGGCTCACGAGCAGTACTTC
NA	TRBJ2-7	TRBV28	TRBD1	CASSPRSWGQGSPYEQYF	TGTGCCAGCAGTCCCCGGAGTTGGGGACAGGGTTCCCCCTACGAGCAGTACTTC
once	TRBJ1-1	TRBV24-1	NA	CATSDFSNGNEEAFF	TGTGCCACCAGTGATTTTAGCAATGGGAACGAAGAAGCTTTCTTT
NA	TRBJ1-5	TRBV11-2	NA	CASSLGLDQPQHF	TGTGCCAGCAGCTTAGGCTTGGATCAGCCCCAGCATTTT
NA	TRBJ1-5	TRBV9	NA	CASSVSGGSQPQHF	TGTGCCAGCAGCGTATCCGGGGGGAGTCAGCCCCAGCATTTT
few	TRBJ2-7	TRBV30	NA	CAWSPQGFEQYF	TGTGCCTGGAGTCCGCAGGGGTTCGAGCAGTACTTC
NA	TRBJ2-5	TRBV6-5	TRBD1	CASRLDRAQETQYF	TGTGCCAGCAGACTCGACAGGGCCCAAGAGACCCAGTACTTC
NA	TRBJ2-1	TRBV6-1	TRBD2	CASSEETSGTVEQFF	TGTGCCAGCAGTGAAGAGACTAGCGGGACAGTCGAGCAGTTCTTC
NA	TRBJ2-1	TRBV6-5	TRBD1	CANRQGRMSEQFF	TGTGCCAACCGACAGGGAAGGATGAGTGAGCAGTTCTTC
once	TRBJ2-1	TRBV14	TRBD2	CASSQDALAGDEQFF	TGTGCCAGCAGCCAAGATGCCCTAGCGGGAGATGAGCAGTTCTTC
few	TRBJ1-2	TRBV2	NA	CASSATLRQVEGRSRGYTF	TGTGCCAGCAGTGCAACCTTGCGACAGGTCGAGGGAAGGTCCCGAGGCTACACCTTC
NA	TRBJ1-3	TRBV7-2	NA	CASSFFRDLDNTIYF	TGTGCCAGCAGCTTCTTCCGGGACCTGGACAACACCATATATTTT
NA	TRBJ2-1	TRBV27	NA	CASSPIWGYYNEQFF	TGTGCCAGCAGCCCCATTTGGGGATACTACAATGAGCAGTTCTTC
NA	TRBJ2-3	TRBV7-9	NA	CASSFAGRRDTQYF	TGTGCCAGCAGTTTCGCGGGGCGAAGAGATACGCAGTATTTT
NA	TRBJ1-6	TRBV28	NA	CASSADASYNSPLHF	TGTGCCAGCAGTGCCGACGCCTCCTATAATTCACCCCTCCACTTT
NA	TRBJ2-5	TRBV18	NA	CASSPPTQETQYF	TGTGCCAGCTCACCACCCACTCAAGAGACCCAGTACTTC
NA	TRBJ1-6	TRBV7-9	NA	CASSLGGQRNSPLHF	TGTGCCAGCAGCTTAGGGGGACAACGCAATTCACCCCTCCACTTT
NA	TRBJ2-5	TRBV5-6	TRBD2	CASSLRGLAGVETQYF	TGTGCCAGCAGCTTGAGGGGACTAGCGGGAGTGGAGACCCAGTACTTC
NA	TRBJ2-3	TRBV5-6	TRBD2	CASSLKLAGNADTQYF	TGTGCCAGCAGCTTGAAACTAGCGGGCAATGCTGATACGCAGTATTTT
NA	TRBJ1-3	TRBV7-8	TRBD1	CASSLGGQWGGNTIYF	TGTGCCAGCAGCTTAGGGGGACAGTGGGGCGGAAACACCATATATTTT
once	TRBJ2-2	TRBV7-9	TRBD1	CASSFGQGLYANTGELFF	TGTGCCAGCAGCTTCGGACAGGGGCTTTACGCGAACACCGGGGAGCTGTTTTTT
NA	TRBJ2-7	TRBV4-2	TRBD1	CASSQDDRVGLEQYF	TGTGCCAGCAGCCAAGATGACAGGGTGGGTCTCGAGCAGTACTTC
NA	TRBJ2-3	TRBV6-5	TRBD2	CASTRGGRSTDTQYF	TGTGCCAGCACCCGGGGGGGGCGCAGCACAGATACGCAGTATTTT
few	TRBJ1-4	TRBV10-3	NA	CAIRGATNEKLFF	TGTGCCATCCGAGGTGCAACTAATGAAAAACTGTTTTTT
NA	TRBJ2-2	TRBV7-9	TRBD2	CASSLATSGRNRELFF	TGTGCCAGCAGCTTAGCGACTAGCGGGAGGAACCGGGAGCTGTTTTTT
NA	TRBJ2-6	TRBV28	NA	CASMLSGANVLTF	TGTGCCAGCATGTTGTCGGGGGCCAACGTCCTGACTTTC
NA	TRBJ1-2	TRBV6-5	TRBD1	CASRSGGSGYGYTF	TGTGCCAGCAGATCAGGGGGCTCGGGCTATGGCTACACCTTC
NA	TRBJ2-5	TRBV10-1	NA	CASSVSGRETQYF	TGCGCCAGCAGTGTCAGCGGCCGGGAGACCCAGTACTTC
once	TRBJ2-1	TRBV4-3	NA	CASSQEGQPYNEQFF	TGCGCCAGCAGCCAAGAAGGTCAGCCGTACAATGAGCAGTTCTTC
once	TRBJ2-3	TRBV5-8	TRBD2	CASSPFIAGDDTQYF	TGTGCCAGCAGCCCGTTCATAGCGGGAGATGATACGCAGTATTTT
NA	TRBJ2-7	TRBV5-1	TRBD1	CASSLYGQGPYEQYF	TGCGCCAGCAGCTTGTACGGACAGGGCCCCTACGAGCAGTACTTC
NA	TRBJ2-3	TRBV19	TRBD2	CASSIGLAGSTDTQYF	TGTGCCAGTAGTATAGGACTAGCGGGAAGCACAGATACGCAGTATTTT
NA	TRBJ2-2	TRBV6-2/TRBV6-3	TRBD1	CASSFLGQGVPGELFF	TGTGCCAGCAGCTTCCTGGGACAGGGGGTACCCGGGGAGCTGTTTTTT
NA	TRBJ2-2	TRBV6-2/TRBV6-3	NA	CASSYRTANTGELFF	TGTGCCAGCAGTTACAGGACGGCGAACACCGGGGAGCTGTTTTTT
NA	TRBJ2-5	TRBV7-8	NA	CASSLFGASLETQYF	TGTGCCAGCAGCTTATTTGGGGCTAGCCTAGAGACCCAGTACTTC
NA	TRBJ2-2	TRBV2	NA	CASSVGRQPNTGELFF	TGTGCCAGCAGTGTAGGGAGGCAGCCTAACACCGGGGAGCTGTTTTTT
NA	TRBJ1-2	TRBV6-1	TRBD1	CASSENLDRVYGYTF	TGTGCCAGCAGTGAGAATTTGGACAGGGTGTATGGCTACACCTTC
NA	TRBJ2-2	TRBV4-3	NA	CASSQEGNHGELFF	TGCGCCAGCAGCCAAGAGGGTAACCATGGGGAGCTGTTTTTT
NA	TRBJ2-5	TRBV18	NA	CASSPPTGSGTQYF	TGTGCCAGCTCACCTCCGACCGGGTCAGGGACCCAGTACTTC
NA	TRBJ1-3	TRBV7-2	NA	CASSLAGGENTIYF	TGTGCCAGCAGCTTAGCAGGGGGGGAAAACACCATATATTTT
NA	TRBJ2-3	TRBV7-2	TRBD2	CASSFKAGGLGADTQYF	TGTGCCAGCAGCTTTAAAGCGGGAGGGTTGGGCGCAGATACGCAGTATTTT
once	TRBJ2-1	TRBV15	NA	CATSPLAAWEQFF	TGTGCCACCAGCCCCCTCGCTGCGTGGGAGCAGTTCTTC
NA	TRBJ2-7	TRBV7-2	NA	CASKMQLALGGEQYF	TGTGCCAGCAAAATGCAACTAGCTCTGGGTGGCGAGCAGTACTTC
NA	TRBJ1-2	TRBV14	TRBD1	CASSQGTGWGYTF	TGTGCCAGCAGCCAAGGGACAGGGTGGGGCTACACCTTC